The 3 T cell receptor beta chains listed next were all sequenced from one sample in a study of technical replicates of blood from four donors. Sequenced by immunoSEQ multiplex PCR; TCRdb stores in-frame clones only, minus some. In the table there are about 74,000 clones, about 95% of which are singletons. Sequences were obtained from T cells isolated from PBMCs. The receptors shown here come from a human donor in good health.

This chain connects TRBV2 to TRBJ2-1, with 10 bases identical to TRBD2. This CDR3 has 17 amino acids. The germline V gene encodes CDR1 SNHLY and CDR2 FYNNEI. The V segment lost 2 bases and the J segment 1 base; nucleotides outside the gene matches: 5. The CDR3 spells CASSEIRAGGSYNEQFF. The CDR3 nucleotides are TGTGCCAGCAGTGAAATAAGAGCGGGAGGGTCCTACAATGAGCAGTTCTTC.

The V gene is TRBV5-4, the J gene TRBJ2-5, with TRBD2 matching over 10 bases. The CDR3 consists of 15 residues. Germline CDR1 is SGHNT and CDR2 is YYREEE (reference sequence). V shed 4 bases and J 7 bases; nucleotides not matched to a gene: 10. The CDR3 loop is CASSLSGGAEATQYF. CDR3 DNA sequence: TGTGCCAGCAGCCTCAGCGGGGGGGCTGAGGCGACCCAGTACTTC.

This rearrangement joins TRBV5-1 to TRBJ1-1, with 7 bases that match TRBD1. Germline V CDR1 and CDR2: SGHRS, YFSETQ. This CDR3 has 15 amino acids. V shed 0 bases, J shed 4 bases, and the junction held 6 bases outside the gene matches. The CDR3 loop reads CASSLARGRVTEAFF. DNA for the CDR3: TGCGCCAGCAGCTTGGCAAGGGGGCGAGTCACTGAAGCTTTCTTT.